This entry describes one TCR beta chain. Germline-derived CDR1 and CDR2 are SGHTA and FQGNSA. The length of the CDR3 is 15 residues. V gave up 6 bases and J gave up 2 bases; unmatched junction bases: 7. Source study methods: Estimation of nucleated cell counts was performed using reference gene primer amplification. Only in-frame clones appear in the TCRdb table, and some are missing; sequencing was by immunoSEQ multiplex PCR. V and J calls and clone size are given by that table; D and trimming were obtained from the DNA. The data show roughly 150,000 clones, with roughly three quarters seen just once and over 8.5% held by the top ten. The data stem from a study of blood T cell repertoires in COVID-19. At the level of the study: There were acute and convalescent COVID-19 samples, and they came from the United States, Italy and Spain. Sources were T cells, B-cell-depleted T cells, or PBMCs; the material itself was cDNA or gDNA.

Material: peripheral blood. The J gene is TRBJ2-5, the V gene TRBV7-2; 9 bases are shared with TRBD1. The origin of this receptor is a man between 45 and 60 years old with active or convalescent COVID-19. CDR3 in DNA: TGTGCCAGCAGACCGGACAGGGGTTGGCAAGAGACCCAGTACTTC. It yields the protein CASRPDRGWQETQYF.